The rows below give T cell receptor beta chains drawn from one sample of a study of blood T cell repertoires in COVID-19. Only in-frame clones appear in the TCRdb table, and some are missing; sequencing was by immunoSEQ multiplex PCR. The sample lists fewer than 350,000 clones; 90% were seen once. The sequenced sample was PBMCs or T cells enriched from blood (not recorded which). These receptors were taken from a woman under 30 with acute COVID-19. The CDR3 runs from the conserved cysteine through the conserved F or W. A D gene is named only where the DNA matches it firmly. Rows give clone size only sometimes, using once, few, many, or a class for an expanded clone.

j_call,v_call,clone_size,d_call,cdr3_nt,cdr3_aa
TRBJ2-7,TRBV4-3,-,TRBD1,TGCGCCAGCAGCCAAGCTACAGGGGGCGCAAGTCGCTACGAGCAGTACTTC,CASSQATGGASRYEQYF
TRBJ1-2,TRBV7-9,-,TRBD1,TGTGCCAGCAGCTTAGGGCATAGGGGGACAGATGGCTACACCTTC,CASSLGHRGTDGYTF
TRBJ2-7,TRBV28,-,TRBD1,TGTGCCAGCAGTTTCAGTCCGGGACAGAATTACGAGCAGTACTTC,CASSFSPGQNYEQYF
TRBJ1-2,TRBV28,-,-,TGTGCCAGCAGTTTTTATAGGAGAACTAACTATGGCTACACCTTC,CASSFYRRTNYGYTF
TRBJ2-1,TRBV7-9,-,TRBD1,TGTGCCAGCAGCCAGACGGGACAGGGGGCTGATGAGCAGTTCTTC,CASSQTGQGADEQFF
TRBJ2-1,TRBV4-1,-,-,TGCGCCAGCAGCCAAGGGCATATCTCCTACAATGAGCAGTTCTTC,CASSQGHISYNEQFF
TRBJ2-7,TRBV21-1,once,-,TGTGCCAGCACAATACTAGCGGGAGTCCACGAGCAGTACTTC,CASTILAGVHEQYF
TRBJ2-7,TRBV3-1/TRBV3-2,-,-,TGTGCCAGCAGCCAAGAGGGGGGCGAGCAGTACTTC,CASSQEGGEQYF
TRBJ2-3,TRBV5-1,-,TRBD2,TGCGCCAGCAGCCCACCAGGACTAGCGGGAGGGGAGGATACGCAGTATTTT,CASSPPGLAGGEDTQYF
TRBJ1-4,TRBV7-9,few,-,TGTGCCAGCAGCTTAGAGGAGGAAAAACTGTTTTTT,CASSLEEEKLFF
TRBJ2-7,TRBV6-5,few,TRBD2,TGTGCCAGCAGTAAAACTAGCGGGAGAGGCTACGAGCAGTACTTC,CASSKTSGRGYEQYF
TRBJ2-1,TRBV11-2,-,TRBD2,TGTGCCAGCAGCCGGTCTAGGGCGGGGGGTTCCTACAATGAGCAGTTCTTC,CASSRSRAGGSYNEQFF
TRBJ1-5,TRBV10-3,-,-,TGTGCCATCATCAGGGTTTGGCGGCCCCAGCATTTT,CAIIRVWRPQHF
TRBJ2-5,TRBV7-2,-,-,TGTGCCACCAACTCCCAGGACCAAGAGACCCAGTACTTC,CATNSQDQETQYF
TRBJ2-7,TRBV4-2,-,TRBD2,TGTGCCAGCAGCCCACTAGCGGGAGACCCGAGCGAGCAGTACTTC,CASSPLAGDPSEQYF
TRBJ1-4,TRBV6-5,-,-,TGTGCCAGCAGTTTGGACGGGGCAACTAATGAAAAACTGTTTTTT,CASSLDGATNEKLFF
TRBJ1-5,TRBV5-1,once,TRBD1,TGCGCCAGCAGCTTATCAGGGGGCCTTCAGCCCCAGCATTTT,CASSLSGGLQPQHF
TRBJ2-1,TRBV6-2/TRBV6-3,-,-,TGTGCCAGCAGTTACTCCCAAGCGGGCCTCAACAATGAGCAGTTCTTC,CASSYSQAGLNNEQFF
TRBJ2-2,TRBV3-1/TRBV3-2,once,TRBD2,TGTGCCAGCAGCCAAGATCCGGGGACTACTAACACCGGGGAGCTGTTTTTT,CASSQDPGTTNTGELFF
TRBJ2-1,TRBV30,-,-,TGTGCCTGGAGTCCATCTTATGTAGCGGTTATCTACAATGAGCAGTTCTTC,CAWSPSYVAVIYNEQFF
TRBJ1-2,TRBV19,once,TRBD1,TGTGCCAGTAGCGACCGACAGGGCCTGTGGGGCTACACCTTC,CASSDRQGLWGYTF
TRBJ2-1,TRBV11-3,-,-,TGTGCCAGCAGCTCCTCCCGGGGGAAGCAGTTCTTC,CASSSSRGKQFF
TRBJ2-1,TRBV29-1,-,-,TGCAGCGTTGCCCGTGATAGTGATGAGCAGTTCTTC,CSVARDSDEQFF
TRBJ2-1,TRBV27,-,TRBD1,TGTGCCAGCAGACCGGACAGGGGGCCCGGCGGGAAGGCGAGGGCGTCTGAGCAGTTCTTC,CASRPDRGPGGKARASEQFF
TRBJ2-3,TRBV5-1,-,TRBD2,TGCGCCAGCGGCCCGGGAGGGCCCCCAGATACGCAGTATTTT,CASGPGGPPDTQYF
TRBJ2-5,TRBV5-4,-,TRBD2,TGTGCCAGCAGCGGAGGGACTAGCGGGAGCTCCCAAGAGACCCAGTACTTC,CASSGGTSGSSQETQYF
TRBJ2-1,TRBV30,-,TRBD2,TGTGCCTGGGGTGGGCTTAGCGGGAGCTCCTACAATGAGCAGTTCTTC,CAWGGLSGSSYNEQFF
TRBJ1-4,TRBV6-5,-,-,TGTGCCAGCAGTTCCACCTGGGGGCTTGAGGAAAAACTGTTTTTT,CASSSTWGLEEKLFF
TRBJ2-7,TRBV7-8,-,-,TGTGCCAGCAGCAACCAACCGGGTTCCGGCTACGAGCAGTACTTC,CASSNQPGSGYEQYF
TRBJ2-7,TRBV6-5,-,-,TGTGCCAGCAGTTACGGCAGGTTATCCTACGAGCAGTACTTC,CASSYGRLSYEQYF